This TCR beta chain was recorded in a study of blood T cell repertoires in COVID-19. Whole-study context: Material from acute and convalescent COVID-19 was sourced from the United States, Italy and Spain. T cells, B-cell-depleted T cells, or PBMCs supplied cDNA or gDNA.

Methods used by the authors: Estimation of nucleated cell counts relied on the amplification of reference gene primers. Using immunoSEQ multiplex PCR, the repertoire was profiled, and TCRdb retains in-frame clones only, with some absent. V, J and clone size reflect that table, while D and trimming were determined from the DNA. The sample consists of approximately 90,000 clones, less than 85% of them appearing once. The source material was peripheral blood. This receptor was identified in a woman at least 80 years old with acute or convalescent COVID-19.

CDR3 coding DNA: TGTGCCAGCAGCCAATTAGACAGGAAAGATGAAAAACTGTTTTTT. Translated, it gives CASSQLDRKDEKLFF. The genes are TRBV4-2 and TRBJ1-4; a weak D match, TRBD1 (6 bases). The CDR3 runs to 15 residues. Germline V CDR1 and CDR2: LGHNA, YNFKEQ. The V and J ends lost 2 bases and 6 bases respectively, with 13 bases between them.